This TCR beta chain was sequenced in a study of blood T cell repertoires in COVID-19. Study-wide background: Material from acute and convalescent COVID-19 was sourced from the United States, Italy and Spain.

J lost 5 bases, V lost 0 bases, and 6 bases had no gene match. Per the germline V gene, CDR1 is LGHDT and CDR2 is YNNKEL (reference sequence). The CDR3 has 17 residues. The Seattle patients, enrolled during active infection, were followed longitudinally. Sequencing used immunoSEQ multiplex PCR; TCRdb keeps in-frame clones, though not all of them. Found here are 150,000 or so clones, 85% of them singletons; the top ten hold around 5.4%. The chain employs TRBV3-1 (or the pseudogene TRBV3-2) and TRBJ1-5, with 11 bases matching TRBD1. The sequencing input was peripheral blood. The TCR was taken from a woman aged 50 to 60 with COVID-19, enrolled during active disease. DNA for the CDR3: TGTGCCAGCAGCCAAGATTTGGGACAGGGGGGTCATCAGCCCCAGCATTTT. Its translation: CASSQDLGQGGHQPQHF.